A selection of T cell receptor beta chains follows, all from one sample in a study of CD8 T cells in Susac syndrome. TCRdb reanalysed the immunoSEQ multiplex PCR reads using MiXCR and keeps one entry per CDR3 protein. The sample comprises about 180,000 distinct CDR3 sequences, just under 95% of which are singletons, and 0.099% rests with the top ten. The material sequenced was CD4+ T cells from PBMCs. Source of these receptors: a human donor with Susac syndrome. Both conserved end residues are part of each CDR3. Fields, in order: V gene, D gene, clone size, CDR3 length, J gene, CDR3 DNA, CDR3 protein. D genes are given only for firm matches. Expanded clones are given a class, and other clones once, few, many or no size at all.

v_gene: TRBV7-9
d_gene: -
abundance: few
len: 16
j_gene: TRBJ2-1
CDR3nt: TGTGCCAGCAGCTTAGCGGGGGGCCGCTCCTACAATGAGCAGTTCTTC
CDR3aa: CASSLAGGRSYNEQFF

v_gene: TRBV5-4
d_gene: TRBD2
abundance: -
len: 15
j_gene: TRBJ2-1
CDR3nt: TGTGCCAGCAGCTTGGATCTAGCGGGAGACAATGAGCAGTTCTTC
CDR3aa: CASSLDLAGDNEQFF

v_gene: TRBV2
d_gene: -
abundance: -
len: 14
j_gene: TRBJ1-1
CDR3nt: TGTGCCAGCAGTGTAAAGGGGGGAGACACTGAAGCTTTCTTT
CDR3aa: CASSVKGGDTEAFF

v_gene: TRBV2
d_gene: -
abundance: -
len: 12
j_gene: TRBJ2-5
CDR3nt: TGTGCCTCCACCCGTTACCAAGAGACCCAGTACTTC
CDR3aa: CASTRYQETQYF

v_gene: TRBV7-2
d_gene: TRBD2
abundance: -
len: 17
j_gene: TRBJ2-7
CDR3nt: TGTGCCAGCAGTCGTACGGGACTAGCAATCATGTCCTACGAGCAGTACTTC
CDR3aa: CASSRTGLAIMSYEQYF

v_gene: TRBV29-1
d_gene: -
abundance: -
len: 14
j_gene: TRBJ2-5
CDR3nt: TGCAGCGTTGAAGATATCCTCTTACGAGAGACCCAGTACTTC
CDR3aa: CSVEDILLRETQYF

v_gene: TRBV20-1
d_gene: TRBD1
abundance: -
len: 12
j_gene: TRBJ1-2
CDR3nt: TGCAGTGCCCTCGACAGGGCCCCTGGCTACACCTTC
CDR3aa: CSALDRAPGYTF

v_gene: TRBV20-1
d_gene: -
abundance: -
len: 13
j_gene: TRBJ1-1
CDR3nt: TGCAGTGCCAGGGAAATTGAGAACACTGAAGCTTTCTTT
CDR3aa: CSAREIENTEAFF

v_gene: TRBV20-1
d_gene: -
abundance: -
len: 16
j_gene: TRBJ2-1
CDR3nt: TGCAGTGCTAGAGATGTGGGGATCCGATCCTACAATGAGCAGTTCTTC
CDR3aa: CSARDVGIRSYNEQFF

v_gene: TRBV20-1
d_gene: TRBD2
abundance: -
len: 16
j_gene: TRBJ2-1
CDR3nt: TGCAGTGCTAGAGGGGTTCGCGGGGGGACCTACAATGAGCAGTTCTTC
CDR3aa: CSARGVRGGTYNEQFF

v_gene: TRBV16
d_gene: TRBD1
abundance: -
len: 15
j_gene: TRBJ2-7
CDR3nt: TGTGCCAGCGCGAATCAGGGGGACAGCCCCTACGAGCAGTACTTC
CDR3aa: CASANQGDSPYEQYF

v_gene: TRBV7-9
d_gene: TRBD1
abundance: -
len: 15
j_gene: TRBJ2-4
CDR3nt: TGTGCCAGCAGCTTGGACAGGGCCGCCAAAAACATTCAGTACTTC
CDR3aa: CASSLDRAAKNIQYF

v_gene: TRBV27
d_gene: -
abundance: -
len: 13
j_gene: TRBJ1-1
CDR3nt: TGTGCCAGCTCCATTGCCCGAGACACTGAAGCTTTCTTT
CDR3aa: CASSIARDTEAFF

v_gene: TRBV25-1
d_gene: -
abundance: -
len: 13
j_gene: TRBJ2-1
CDR3nt: TGTGCCAGCAGTGGTACAGGGAGGGATGAGCAGTTCTTC
CDR3aa: CASSGTGRDEQFF

v_gene: TRBV7-2
d_gene: TRBD2
abundance: -
len: 15
j_gene: TRBJ2-3
CDR3nt: TGTGCCAGCAGCCCCTTTGGCGGGGGGGCAGATACGCAGTATTTT
CDR3aa: CASSPFGGGADTQYF

v_gene: TRBV4-3
d_gene: TRBD2
abundance: -
len: 19
j_gene: TRBJ2-3
CDR3nt: TGCGCCAGCAGCCAAGGGAGCTTACGACTAGCGGGAGAGGTAGATACGCAGTATTTT
CDR3aa: CASSQGSLRLAGEVDTQYF

v_gene: TRBV30
d_gene: -
abundance: -
len: 14
j_gene: TRBJ2-1
CDR3nt: TGTGCCTGGAGTAAGGGGAGCTCCTACAATGAGCAGTTCTTC
CDR3aa: CAWSKGSSYNEQFF

v_gene: TRBV14
d_gene: TRBD2
abundance: -
len: 16
j_gene: TRBJ2-1
CDR3nt: TGTGCCAGCAGCCGCACCGGGACTAGCGGGAGTAACGAGCAGTTCTTC
CDR3aa: CASSRTGTSGSNEQFF

v_gene: TRBV3-1
d_gene: TRBD2
abundance: -
len: 19
j_gene: TRBJ2-7
CDR3nt: TGTGCCAGCAGCCAAGATGAGTGGGGGACTAGCGGGATTCTGGACGAGCAGTACTTC
CDR3aa: CASSQDEWGTSGILDEQYF

v_gene: TRBV24-1
d_gene: TRBD2
abundance: -
len: 15
j_gene: TRBJ2-5
CDR3nt: TGTGCCACCAGTGTGGCTAGCGGGGCCGAAGAGACCCAGTACTTC
CDR3aa: CATSVASGAEETQYF

v_gene: TRBV6-2/TRBV6-3
d_gene: -
abundance: -
len: 11
j_gene: TRBJ2-6
CDR3nt: TGTGCCACAGGGGGGGCCAACGTCCTGACTTTC
CDR3aa: CATGGANVLTF

v_gene: TRBV6-5
d_gene: -
abundance: -
len: 11
j_gene: TRBJ2-1
CDR3nt: TGTGCCACCGGAGGGGGCAATGAGCAGTTCTTC
CDR3aa: CATGGGNEQFF

v_gene: TRBV30
d_gene: TRBD1
abundance: -
len: 15
j_gene: TRBJ2-1
CDR3nt: TGTGCCTGGAGTGGGGGACAGCTCGGTTCAGATGAGCAGTTCTTC
CDR3aa: CAWSGGQLGSDEQFF

v_gene: TRBV9
d_gene: TRBD1
abundance: -
len: 15
j_gene: TRBJ1-1
CDR3nt: TGTGCCAGCAGCGCTTATCAGGGACAGGGGACTGAAGCTTTCTTT
CDR3aa: CASSAYQGQGTEAFF

v_gene: TRBV29-1
d_gene: -
abundance: -
len: 14
j_gene: TRBJ2-5
CDR3nt: TGCAGCGCCAAGGGGTGGAGCGGGCAAGAGACCCAGTACTTC
CDR3aa: CSAKGWSGQETQYF

v_gene: TRBV3-1
d_gene: -
abundance: -
len: 13
j_gene: TRBJ2-5
CDR3nt: TGTGCCAGCAGCCAAGGAGCCGGAGAGACCCAGTACTTC
CDR3aa: CASSQGAGETQYF

v_gene: TRBV5-4
d_gene: -
abundance: -
len: 15
j_gene: TRBJ1-2
CDR3nt: TGTGCCAGCAGCTTGGCAGGAGGGGGGAGCTATGGCTACACCTTC
CDR3aa: CASSLAGGGSYGYTF

v_gene: TRBV20-1
d_gene: -
abundance: -
len: 13
j_gene: TRBJ1-2
CDR3nt: TGCAGTGCTAGAAGGAGGGGGGACTTTGCGATCACCTTC
CDR3aa: CSARRRGDFAITF

v_gene: TRBV28
d_gene: -
abundance: -
len: 12
j_gene: TRBJ2-7
CDR3nt: TGTGCCAGCAGTCCACAGGTGGAGGAGCAGTACTTC
CDR3aa: CASSPQVEEQYF

v_gene: TRBV7-9
d_gene: -
abundance: -
len: 13
j_gene: TRBJ1-2
CDR3nt: TGTGCCAGCAGCTTAGCGGAGGGGTATGGCTACACCTTC
CDR3aa: CASSLAEGYGYTF

v_gene: TRBV3-1
d_gene: TRBD1
abundance: -
len: 12
j_gene: TRBJ1-1
CDR3nt: TGTGCCAGCAGCCGAACAGGGGGAGCAGCTTTCTTT
CDR3aa: CASSRTGGAAFF

v_gene: TRBV20-1
d_gene: -
abundance: -
len: 15
j_gene: TRBJ1-1
CDR3nt: TGCAGTGCTTTCCGAGTGAAGGTTGGGAACACTGAAGCTTTCTTT
CDR3aa: CSAFRVKVGNTEAFF

v_gene: TRBV6-2/TRBV6-3
d_gene: TRBD1
abundance: -
len: 18
j_gene: TRBJ2-1
CDR3nt: TGTGCCAGCAGCCAAATCCGACAGGGCCCAAGCTCCTACAATGAGCAGTTCTTC
CDR3aa: CASSQIRQGPSSYNEQFF

v_gene: TRBV28
d_gene: TRBD1
abundance: -
len: 15
j_gene: TRBJ1-5
CDR3nt: TGTGCCAGCAGTAAACGGACAGGGGGCACTCAGCCCCAGCATTTT
CDR3aa: CASSKRTGGTQPQHF

v_gene: TRBV28
d_gene: TRBD2
abundance: -
len: 15
j_gene: TRBJ2-7
CDR3nt: TGTGCCAGCAGCCTACTAGCGGGGTTGACCTACGAGCAGTACTTC
CDR3aa: CASSLLAGLTYEQYF

v_gene: TRBV27
d_gene: TRBD1
abundance: -
len: 18
j_gene: TRBJ2-5
CDR3nt: TGTGCCAGCAGACCCGGACCCCCCGGGACAGGGGGCGGAGAGACCCAGTACTTC
CDR3aa: CASRPGPPGTGGGETQYF

v_gene: TRBV14
d_gene: TRBD2
abundance: -
len: 15
j_gene: TRBJ2-7
CDR3nt: TGTGCCAGCAGCCATACGACTAGCGGGCGGATCGAGCAGTACTTC
CDR3aa: CASSHTTSGRIEQYF

v_gene: TRBV9
d_gene: -
abundance: -
len: 16
j_gene: TRBJ2-3
CDR3nt: TGTGCCAGCAGCGTAGGCGCTAGCGACCTCACAGATACGCAGTATTTT
CDR3aa: CASSVGASDLTDTQYF

v_gene: TRBV30
d_gene: TRBD2
abundance: -
len: 14
j_gene: TRBJ2-7
CDR3nt: TGTGCCTGGAGTGAGGCGGGAGGGCTGTACGAGCAGTACTTC
CDR3aa: CAWSEAGGLYEQYF

v_gene: TRBV5-8
d_gene: TRBD1
abundance: -
len: 16
j_gene: TRBJ2-4
CDR3nt: TGTGCCAGCAGCCCCTTTAGGACAGGGGAAAGAAACATTCAGTACTTC
CDR3aa: CASSPFRTGERNIQYF

v_gene: TRBV3-1
d_gene: TRBD2
abundance: -
len: 16
j_gene: TRBJ2-5
CDR3nt: TGTGCCAGCAGCCAAGAACTCGCGGGAGGATTAGAGACCCAGTACTTC
CDR3aa: CASSQELAGGLETQYF

v_gene: TRBV27
d_gene: TRBD1
abundance: -
len: 15
j_gene: TRBJ1-2
CDR3nt: TGTGCCAGCAGTGGGGGACAAGGGGGCGACTATGGCTACACCTTC
CDR3aa: CASSGGQGGDYGYTF

v_gene: TRBV28
d_gene: -
abundance: -
len: 16
j_gene: TRBJ1-5
CDR3nt: TGTGCCAGCAGTTCCGCCCAGGGTGGGGGAGACCAGCCCCAGCATTTT
CDR3aa: CASSSAQGGGDQPQHF